These 30 T cell receptor delta chains came from one sample sequenced in a study of γδ T cells in repeated Plasmodium falciparum infection. TCRdb processed the multiplex PCR reads again with the CATT caller. The data show tens of thousands of delta-chain clones, less than 1% seen once. Vgamma9/Vdelta2+ and Vdelta2-negative gammadelta T cells were flow-sorted from PBMC for bulk sequencing. Sample: gamma-delta T cells from blood. The receptor source for this set is a pool of human donors (malaria-infected and uninfected, not separated).

This clone was recorded a few times. TCRdb's protein for this DNA is that of a much larger clone and differs from the translation at residue 15, likely a read error; the protein shown is the DNA translation. The chain recombines TRDV2 with TRDJ1, with 10 bases aligning to TRDD3. Germline matching of the DNA provided the J gene here, since TCRdb leaves it blank. The CDR3 is 18 residues long. Germline V lookup: CDR1 GEAIGNYY, CDR2 EKD. In DNA, the CDR3 is TGTGCCTGTGACCCAGCATCACTGGGGGATCCTCACACCGATAGACTCATCTTT. This gives the protein CACDPASLGDPHTDRLIF.

On this clone: TCRdb shows a much larger clone's protein in place of this DNA's translation, and the two differ at residue 14, likely through a read error; the protein shown is translated from the DNA. The V gene is listed as TRDV2; no J gene was called; the tabulated D call, TRDD3, remains unverified against the DNA. In germline, CDR1 is GEAIGNYY, CDR2 EKD. The CDR3 covers 16 residues. In DNA form, the CDR3 reads TGTGCCTGTTCTACTGGGGATACGCAGTGCACCGATAAACCCATCTTT. Translating it yields CACSTGDTQCTDKPIF.

On this clone itself: This probably arose from a read error, given a far larger clone one base away. Other DNA sequences in the same sample also yield this CDR3. The V gene is TRDV1, the J gene TRDJ1; no clear D. The CDR3 is made up of 15 amino acids. The V gene lost 2 bases and the J gene lost 2 bases, with 12 bases spanning the gap. CDR1 TSWWSYY and CDR2 QGS come from the germline V gene. CDR3 sequence: CALGETMFRTDKLIF. CDR3 bases: TGTGCTCTTGGGGAAACTATGTTTAGGACCGATAAACTCATCTTT.

Remarks on this clone: TCRdb's protein for this DNA is that of a much larger clone and differs from the translation at residue 5, likely a read error; the protein shown is the DNA translation. CDR3 coding DNA: TGTGCTCTTGGGGCAAACCACAGGCCCTGGGACACCCGACAGATGTTTTTC. Protein product: CALGANHRPWDTRQMFF. The V call is TRDV1, the J call TRDJ3; D uncertain. As TCRdb names no J gene, one was assigned here on the basis of a DNA match to germline. This CDR3 spans 17 amino acids. Germline V gene sequence: CDR1 TSWWSYY, CDR2 QGS. Trimming stripped 4 bases from V and 2 bases from J, with 12 bases between.

At least ten counts were recorded for this clone. The protein that TCRdb holds for this DNA derives from a much larger clone and differs from the translated DNA at residue 11, which likely indicates a read error; the protein shown here is translated from the DNA. V gene TRDV2 combines with J gene TRDJ1; D is undetermined. CDR3 size: 16 residues. CDR1 GEAIGNYY and CDR2 EKD come from the germline V gene. Deletions cut 0 bases from V and 3 bases from J, with 16 bases between. Written as DNA, the CDR3 is TGTGCCTGTGACACCGTGGAGGTCCAGTACGCCGATAAACTCATCTTT. Its translation: CACDTVEVQYADKLIF.

About this clone itself: With a far larger clone one base away, a read error is the likely cause. This specimen includes other DNA sequences encoding the same CDR3. The CDR3 loop is CALGELQSSYTKTGGYASSPDKLIF. The CDR3 DNA is TGTGCTCTTGGGGAACTACAGTCCTCCTACACAAAAACTGGGGGATACGCGTCCTCCCCCGATAAACTCATCTTT. This chain uses TRDV1 with TRDJ1, with TRDD3 matching over 13 bases. V lost 0 bases and J lost 3; bases outside the gene matches: 28. The CDR3 consists of 25 residues. Germline V gene sequence: CDR1 TSWWSYY, CDR2 QGS.

This clone occurred a few times. The protein TCRdb gives is from a much larger clone and does not agree with this DNA's translation at residue 5, likely a read error; the protein shown here comes from the DNA. The V call is TRDV2, the J call TRDJ1, with 9 bases lining up with TRDD2. Germline V CDR1 and CDR2: GEAIGNYY, EKD. The junction had 31 bases not matched to a gene; V was cut back by 3 bases and J by 0 bases. This CDR3 comprises 24 residues. The CDR3 protein is CACDPRAARPSYTKMGADTDKLIF. For the CDR3, the DNA is TGTGCCTGTGACCCCAGGGCCGCCAGGCCTTCCTACACCAAGATGGGGGCTGACACCGATAAACTCATCTTT.

This clone appeared many times. This is likely an artifact of a read error, given a far larger clone one base away. The identical CDR3 is also encoded by other nucleotide sequences in the sample. CDR3 in amino acids: CALGELPFTRTGGYARRLYTDKLIF. CDR3 DNA: TGTGCTCTTGGGGAATTACCTTTCACAAGGACTGGGGGATACGCGCGCCGACTGTACACTGATAAACTCATCTTT. V usage is TRDV1 and J usage is TRDJ1; 13 positions match TRDD3. Germline-derived CDR1 and CDR2 are TSWWSYY and QGS. The CDR3 has 25 amino acids.

This clone has only a few counts. The translation of this DNA and the TCRdb protein of a much larger clone differ at residue 4, probably owing to a read error; the protein shown here is translated from the DNA. The chain is built from TRDV1 and TRDJ2, with D perhaps being TRDD2 or TRDD3 (5 bases each). No J gene was available from TCRdb, and it was assigned here by a germline match of the DNA. Germline CDR1 TSWWSYY, CDR2 QGS. The V and J ends lost 7 bases and 10 bases respectively, with 22 bases between them. The CDR3 is made up of 15 amino acids. The CDR3 protein is CALEVVGFPAGQLFF. The CDR3 region has the DNA TGTGCTCTTGAGGTCGTGGGGTTTCCTGCGGGACAACTCTTCTTT.

The J gene is TRDJ1, the V gene TRDV2, with TRDD3 matching 10 bases. Germline assignment: CDR1 GEAIGNYY and CDR2 EKD. The CDR3 sequence is 18 residues long. J was trimmed by 0 bases and V by 0 bases; bases with no gene match: 9. CDR3 sequence reads: CACDTVMGTGGYTDKLIF. The CDR3 DNA reads as TGTGCCTGTGACACCGTCATGGGGACTGGGGGATACACCGATAAACTCATCTTT.

This clone has only a few counts. TCRdb shows a much larger clone's protein in place of this DNA's translation, and the two differ at residue 12, likely through a read error; the protein shown is translated from the DNA. Here the CDR3 reads CALGELRDTGGCTYTDKLIF. The CDR3 coding sequence is TGTGCTCTTGGGGAACTACGTGATACTGGGGGATGCACGTACACCGATAAACTCATCTTT. The chain couples TRDV1 to TRDJ1, with 10 bases fitting TRDD3. TCRdb does not report a J gene; here it was assigned by matching the DNA to germline references. The V and J ends lost 0 bases and 0 bases, in that order; junction bases with no gene match: 13. Germline V lookup: CDR1 TSWWSYY, CDR2 QGS. The CDR3 has 20 residues.

This clone was seen ten or more times. It differs at one base from a far larger clone, so likely a read error. The same CDR3 can be traced to other DNA sequences in this sample. V is TRDV1 and J is TRDJ1, with D maybe TRDD2 (6 bases). TCRdb offers no J gene call, so here the DNA was matched to germline to obtain one. CDR1 is TSWWSYY and CDR2 is QGS in the germline V gene. The CDR3 loop spans 23 amino acids. V lost 3 bases to trimming and J lost 0 bases, with 35 bases between them. The CDR3 spells CALGERRILRLREYDGYTDKLIF. CDR3 nucleotide sequence: TGTGCTCTTGGGGAGAGGAGGATCCTACGTTTACGGGAGTACGACGGGTACACCGATAAACTCATCTTT.

In this sample, this clone turned up many times. The chain carries TRDV2 and TRDJ1; 7 bases line up with TRDD3. With 1 base clipped from V and 2 bases from J, the junction kept 15 bases outside the gene matches. Germline V gene sequence: CDR1 GEAIGNYY, CDR2 EKD. The CDR3 is 18 amino acids. The CDR3 DNA reads TGTGCCTGTGACACGGTATACAGGGGGATCGGGTCGACCGATAAACTCATCTTT. It translates to CACDTVYRGIGSTDKLIF.

This clone came up a few times. One base separates it from a far larger clone, so it is likely a read error. Other nucleotide sequences in the sample specify the same CDR3. The rearrangement joins TRDV1 to TRDJ1, with D unresolved. The J gene was missing in TCRdb and was found by matching the end of the DNA to germline. The CDR3 extends over 18 amino acids. V lost 4 bases, J lost 2 bases, and 23 bases lay in between. Germline CDR1 is TSWWSYY and CDR2 is QGS. This CDR3 reads CALGAPSGWPRRTDKLIF. The CDR3 DNA reads as TGTGCTCTTGGGGCACCGTCGGGCTGGCCCCGGAGGACCGATAAACTCATCTTT.

As for this clone: This likely came from a read error, as a far larger clone is one base away. The sample contains more than one DNA sequence encoding this CDR3. V and J are TRDV1 and TRDJ1; 9 positions match TRDD3. Trimming at V came to 4 bases and at J to 0 bases, leaving 12 bases not matched to a gene. Germline CDR1 and CDR2: TSWWSYY and QGS. This CDR3 has 18 amino acids. CDR3: CALGGRGWGITNTDKLIF. The DNA for the CDR3 is TGTGCTCTTGGGGGCAGAGGGTGGGGGATAACAAACACCGATAAACTCATCTTT.

With regard to this clone: Since a far larger clone is one base different, this is likely a read error. The sample carries other DNA sequences with the same CDR3. The V gene corresponds to TRDV1; no J gene was called; no DNA check was done on the table's D call, TRDD3. The CDR3 consists of 18 residues. Germline CDR1 TSWWSYY, CDR2 QGS. CDR3 DNA: TGTGCTCTTGGGGGCTGGCCTCCGATTAGGCACTACACCGATAAGCTCATCTTT. It yields the protein CALGGWPPIRHYTDKLIF.

Comment on this clone: A far larger clone is just one base off, so this is likely a read error. Additional DNA sequences in this sample encode the identical CDR3. The chain employs TRDV1 and TRDJ1; 12 bases align to TRDD3. The J gene, absent from TCRdb, was called here by matching the DNA to germline. V dropped 6 bases and J dropped 8; count of bases not matched to a gene: 19. Germline CDR1 TSWWSYY, CDR2 QGS. The CDR3 spans 18 residues. CDR3 coding DNA: TGTGCTCTTGGAGAAGGGGTCCCACTGGGGGATACAACTAGAAAACTCATCTTT. Its protein is CALGEGVPLGDTTRKLIF.

As to this clone: TCRdb assigns this DNA the protein of a much larger clone, which departs from its translation at residue 10; this likely reflects a read error, and the protein shown comes from translating the DNA. The chain couples TRDV2 to TRDJ1, with 7 nucleotides matching TRDD3. The CDR3 is 16 amino acids. Germline CDR1 is GEAIGNYY and CDR2 is EKD. The V gene end was trimmed by 8 bases and the J gene end by 9 bases; junction bases not matched to a gene: 23. The CDR3 nucleotides read TGTGCCTCTCCCCTCAACGTACTGGGGTATATATTGGAACTCATCTTT. Residues: CASPLNVLGYILELIF.

This clone was seen more than once but under ten times. The TCRdb record carries a much larger clone's protein, which differs from this DNA's translation at residue 11; a read error is the likely cause, and the protein listed here is the DNA translation. The chain links TRDV1 to TRDJ1, with D tentatively TRDD3 (5 bases). The J gene is not listed in TCRdb, so it was assigned here from a DNA match to germline. Germline V gene sequence: CDR1 TSWWSYY, CDR2 QGS. The CDR3 is made up of 19 amino acids. Trimming took 7 bases from V and 9 from J, leaving 36 bases between them. CDR3 bases: TGTGCTCTTGTCCCGACCCCCTCAGAGGGGGTACGCGAGATCCGGGAACTCATCTTT. The encoded protein is CALVPTPSEGVREIRELIF.

Of note for this clone: Just one base apart from a much larger clone, this may be a read error. The chain combines TRDV1 with TRDJ1; no firm D call. There are 14 residues in the CDR3. Looked up from germline, CDR1 is TSWWSYY and CDR2 is QGS. The CDR3 region is CAAAGSPYTGKLIF. The CDR3 nucleotides read TGTGCCGCTGCTGGAAGTCCGTACACCGGTAAACTCATCTTT.

The table lists this clone with a few counts. TCRdb shows a much larger clone's protein in place of this DNA's translation, and the two differ at residue 17, likely through a read error; the protein shown is translated from the DNA. The V gene is TRDV1; the J gene was not called; the table names TRDD3, a call not compared with the DNA. Germline values: CDR1 TSWWSYY, CDR2 QGS. This CDR3 region has 19 residues. The CDR3 here is CALGYLTRGPPGSTDKHIF. Here the CDR3 DNA reads TGTGCTCTTGGGTACCTAACGAGGGGACCCCCCGGGAGCACCGATAAACACATCTTT.

This clone was seen many times. TCRdb's protein, taken from a much larger clone, differs from this DNA's translation at residue 3, likely owing to a read error; the protein displayed comes from the DNA. This chain connects TRDV2 to TRDJ1; D gene ambiguous. The CDR3 loop spans 20 amino acids. CDR1 is GEAIGNYY, CDR2 EKD, per germline. The CDR3 protein is CAYDTILASPQNYYGDKLIF. The CDR3 nucleotides are TGTGCCTATGACACCATCCTGGCCAGCCCCCAAAACTACTACGGCGATAAACTCATCTTT.

Only a few counts were recorded for this clone. The translation of this DNA and the TCRdb protein of a much larger clone differ at residue 16, probably owing to a read error; the protein shown here is translated from the DNA. The J segment was not called; the V segment is TRDV1. The V gene's germline CDR1 is TSWWSYY and CDR2 QGS. The CDR3 totals 18 residues. CDR3 loop: CALFRVQRTSSLTAQPFF. The DNA for the CDR3 is TGTGCTCTTTTTCGGGTCCAGAGAACGAGTAGCTTGACAGCACAACCCTTCTTT.

This clone was counted only a few times. It is likely a read error: a sequence one base away is far more abundant. The genes are TRDV2 and TRDJ3; 11 positions agree with TRDD3. TCRdb carries no J gene annotation; the J gene was assigned here by matching the DNA with germline. The V gene's germline CDR1 is GEAIGNYY and CDR2 EKD. This CDR3 has 20 amino acids. Trimming cost V 0 bases and J 0 bases; bases outside gene matches: 6. CDR3 nucleotide sequence: TGTGCCTGTGACACCGTACTGGGGGATAAAGGCTCCTGGGACACCCGACAGATGTTTTTC. This gives the protein CACDTVLGDKGSWDTRQMFF.

This clone was detected only a few times. The amino acid sequence in TCRdb belongs to a much larger clone and departs from this DNA's translation at residue 9, likely a sequencing read error; the sequence shown is translated from the DNA. This chain links TRDV2 with TRDJ1; D gene uncertain. The J gene, absent from TCRdb, was called here by matching the DNA to germline. Trimming stripped 1 base from V and 1 base from J, with 24 bases between. In germline, CDR1 is GEAIGNYY, CDR2 EKD. The CDR3 sequence is 19 residues long. The CDR3 DNA follows: TGTGCCTGTGACACTCCTTGGACTGAGGGCCCCCACCCCACCGATAAACTCATCTTT. Amino acids: CACDTPWTEGPHPTDKLIF.

This clone was seen at least ten times. The chain joins TRDV1 to TRDJ1; D call uncertain. Per germline, CDR1 TSWWSYY and CDR2 QGS. Trimming took off 5 bases at V and 0 bases at J, with 25 bases between the two ends. The CDR3 covers 19 residues. CDR3 coding DNA: TGTGCTCTTGGGCCAAAGCTAGTCCCAGGGGCCAAGTACACCGATAAACTCATCTTT. It specifies CALGPKLVPGAKYTDKLIF.

This clone was seen ten or more times. The TCRdb record carries a much larger clone's protein, which differs from this DNA's translation at residue 13; a read error is the likely cause, and the protein listed here is the DNA translation. The CDR3, as DNA: TGTGCCTGTGACACCATCCTGGCCAGCCCCCAAAACCACTACGGCGATAAACTCATCTTT. Translation gives CACDTILASPQNHYGDKLIF. J is TRDJ1 and V is TRDV2; D is unclear. V was shortened by 0 bases and J by 4 bases, with 29 bases between the two germline ends. Germline V gene data show CDR1 as GEAIGNYY and CDR2 as EKD. The CDR3 runs to 20 residues.

This clone showed up just a few times. This DNA translates differently at residue 12 from the TCRdb protein, which is that of a much larger clone; a read error is likely, and the protein shown is the DNA's own translation. This chain links TRDV2 with TRDJ1; TRDD3 agrees at 7 bases. The CDR3 has 23 amino acids. V lost 4 bases, J lost 0 bases, and 31 bases stayed unmatched. Germline loops: CDR1 GEAIGNYY, CDR2 EKD. The CDR3 DNA reads as TGTGCCTGTGATGAGGTTGCGGACTGGACTGGGGAATACAGGAATACGTACACCGATAAACTCATCTTT. Translating it yields CACDEVADWTGEYRNTYTDKLIF.

A note on this clone: TCRdb has a much larger clone's protein, which differs at residue 27 from the translation of this DNA, likely because of a read error; what is shown is the protein translated from the DNA. CDR3 amino acids: CALGEIGRQDTFHFLYRRIWGITLLDRLIF. The CDR3 bases are TGTGCTCTTGGGGAGATTGGCCGTCAAGATACCTTTCATTTCCTGTACCGGAGGATTTGGGGGATAACGTTACTCGATAGACTCATCTTT. The J gene is TRDJ1, the V gene TRDV1, with 9 bases fitting TRDD3. Per the germline V gene, CDR1 is TSWWSYY and CDR2 is QGS. The CDR3 sequence is 30 residues long.

This clone was found many times. TCRdb's listed protein matches a much larger clone and diverges from this DNA's translation at residue 6, likely through a read error; the protein shown comes from the DNA. The chain recombines TRDV1 with TRDJ1; D is uncertain. Matching the DNA to germline supplied the J gene, which TCRdb does not give. This CDR3 is built from 18 residues. Germline V CDR1 and CDR2: TSWWSYY, QGS. Trimming removed 4 bases at V and 3 bases at J, with 24 bases between. CDR3 sequence: CALGVCWAPDVQADKLIF. DNA for the CDR3: TGTGCTCTTGGGGTCTGTTGGGCCCCGGATGTACAGGCCGATAAACTCATCTTT.